The 17 T cell receptor beta chains in this list originate from one sample, sequenced in a study of CD8+ T cells in alopecia areata. As for treatment: oral pan-JAK inhibitor, 5-10 mg twice daily. As the sequencing template, cDNA was produced by extracting RNA and reverse transcribing it. Assay used: immunoSEQ multiplex PCR; TCRdb lists only in-frame clones, some missing. The sample includes approximately 280,000 clones, about three fifths of them seen just once. The sample in question was CD4+ T cells sorted from blood, obtained at week 24, from a patient treated with tofacitinib. Receptors were obtained from a human donor with alopecia areata.

The rearrangement joins TRBV5-1 to TRBJ2-7, with 10 bases matching TRBD1. The CDR3 has 14 residues. V lost 3 bases and J lost 3; bases outside the gene matches: 3. Germline loops: CDR1 SGHRS, CDR2 YFSETQ. The CDR3 here is CASSSTGGLYEQYF. In nucleotides, the CDR3 is TGCGCCAGCAGCTCGACAGGGGGCCTCTACGAGCAGTACTTC.

The chain carries TRBV18 and TRBJ2-1; 9 nucleotides line up with TRBD1. This CDR3 is 13 amino acids long. Germline V gene sequence: CDR1 KGHSH, CDR2 LQKENI. With V trimmed by 5 bases and J by 6 bases, 2 bases remained unmatched. This chain's CDR3 is CASSSGQGNEQFF. The CDR3 nucleotides are TGTGCCAGCTCATCGGGACAGGGCAATGAGCAGTTCTTC.

The chain recombines TRBV11-1 with TRBJ2-5, with 8 bases aligning to TRBD2. After removal of 2 bases from V and 2 bases from J, the junction contained 10 bases not matched to a gene. Per the germline V gene, CDR1 is SGHAT and CDR2 is FQDESV (reference sequence). CDR3 length: 17 residues. Written as DNA, the CDR3 is TGTGCCAGCAGCTTACTCCGGGGGGGCTCCCTTCAAGAGACCCAGTACTTC. The encoded protein is CASSLLRGGSLQETQYF.

This sequence joins TRBV29-1 and TRBJ2-2, with TRBD2 as a possible D gene (5 bases). The V gene's germline CDR1 is SQVTM and CDR2 ANQGSEA. The CDR3 covers 14 residues. V lost 4 bases, J lost 0 bases, and 9 bases lay in between. The chain's CDR3 is CSVVLGPNTGELFF. The CDR3 region has the DNA TGCAGCGTTGTACTAGGGCCGAACACCGGGGAGCTGTTTTTT.

The chain is built from TRBV4-1 and TRBJ2-5; the D gene is possibly TRBD2 (5 bases). Looked up from germline, CDR1 is MGHRA and CDR2 is YSYEKL. CDR3 length equals 13 residues. Deletions cut 4 bases from V and 2 bases from J, with 8 bases between. The CDR3 DNA reads TGCGCCAGCAGCCGGAGCGGTCAAGAGACCCAGTACTTC. This encodes CASSRSGQETQYF.

The chain couples TRBV19 to TRBJ1-1; 10 nucleotides align to TRBD1. Germline V CDR1 and CDR2: LNHDA, SQIVND (reference sequence). V lost 5 bases, J lost 7 bases, and 10 bases stayed unmatched. The CDR3 runs to 15 residues. CDR3: CASSPRTGGPFEAFF. CDR3 nucleotide sequence: TGTGCCAGTAGTCCTCGGACAGGGGGGCCGTTTGAAGCTTTCTTT. Full variable domain (missing parts from reference TRBV19 and TRBJ1-1): DGGITQSPKYLFRKEGQNVTLSCEQNLNHDAMYWYRQDPGQGLRLIYYSQIVNDFQKGDIAEGYSVSREKKESFPLTVTSAQKNPTAFYLCASSPRTGGPFEAFFGQGTRLTVV.

The table lists this clone with a count of one. The rearrangement links TRBV9 to TRBJ1-5; no firm D call. V lost 0 bases and J lost 5, with 12 bases in between. This CDR3 has 15 amino acids. Per the germline V gene, CDR1 is SGDLS and CDR2 is YYNGEE. CDR3 nucleotide sequence: TGTGCCAGCAGCGTAGGATGGGGATACGATCAGCCCCAGCATTTT. It specifies CASSVGWGYDQPQHF.

V gene TRBV30 combines with J gene TRBJ2-7, with 8 bases matching TRBD1. This CDR3 comprises 15 residues. Looked up from germline, CDR1 is GTSNPN and CDR2 is SVGIG (reference sequence). J lost 2 bases, V lost 0 bases, and 6 bases had no gene match. The CDR3 protein is CAWSVPRDRPYEQYF. The CDR3 DNA is TGTGCCTGGAGTGTACCTCGGGACAGGCCCTACGAGCAGTACTTC.

The chain joins TRBV27 to TRBJ2-5, with D unclear. CDR1 and CDR2 (germline): MNHEY, SMNVEV (reference sequence). The V end was cut by 6 bases, the J end by 2 bases, with 10 bases between. This CDR3 comprises 13 residues. CDR3 loop: CASSPGSQETQYF. The DNA for the CDR3 is TGTGCCAGCAGCCCAGGTTCACAAGAGACCCAGTACTTC.

This clone was found a few times. The chain links TRBV2 to TRBJ1-1; TRBD1 might be the D (6 bases). The CDR3 is 14 amino acids. CDR1 is SNHLY, CDR2 FYNNEI, per germline. Trimming removed 7 bases from V and 4 bases from J, with 16 bases in between. The DNA of the CDR3 is TGTGCCAGCACAGGGGCGGGGTCTCTCACTGAAGCTTTCTTT. It is translated as CASTGAGSLTEAFF.

This clone was observed a few times. V and J are TRBV5-1 and TRBJ2-3; D remains ambiguous. CDR1 and CDR2 from the germline V gene are SGHRS and YFSETQ. Trimming cost V 2 bases and J 2 bases, with 12 bases left between them. The CDR3 has 15 amino acids. The DNA of the CDR3 is TGCGCCAGCAGCTTAACACCCGCCGACACAGATACGCAGTATTTT. Amino acids: CASSLTPADTDTQYF.

V is TRBV6-6 and J is TRBJ2-3; no reliable D call. This CDR3 is 14 amino acids long. V lost 6 bases, J lost 4 bases, and 14 bases lay in between. Germline-derived CDR1 and CDR2 are MNHNY and SVGAGI (reference sequence). The CDR3 coding sequence is TGTGCCAGCAGCCTCCCCACCAATCCAGATACGCAGTATTTT. Encoded protein: CASSLPTNPDTQYF.

V usage is TRBV7-9 and J usage is TRBJ1-2; 8 bases agree with TRBD1. CDR1 is SEHNR and CDR2 is FQNEAQ in the germline V gene (reference sequence). The V and J ends lost 1 base and 6 bases, in that order; junction bases with no gene match: 1. The CDR3 has 13 amino acids. CDR3 DNA: TGTGCCAGCAGCTTAGGGACAGGGAATGGCTACACCTTC. Amino acids: CASSLGTGNGYTF.

V and J are TRBV5-1 and TRBJ2-5; D is possibly TRBD1 or TRBD2 (5 bases each). Germline-derived CDR1 and CDR2 are SGHRS and YFSETQ. This CDR3 is 14 amino acids long. The V and J ends lost 2 bases and 3 bases respectively, with 11 bases between them. The CDR3 DNA is TGCGCCAGCAGCTTCAATGGGGGTAAAGAGACCCAGTACTTC. Protein: CASSFNGGKETQYF.

The rearrangement uses TRBV7-6 and TRBJ2-5; 10 bases line up with TRBD1. After removal of 5 bases from V and 0 bases from J, the junction contained 6 bases not matched to a gene. The CDR3 is 16 residues long. The V gene's germline CDR1 is SGHVS and CDR2 FNYEAQ. CDR3 loop: CASSPRTGGNQETQYF. The CDR3 DNA is TGTGCCAGCAGCCCGCGGACAGGGGGAAACCAAGAGACCCAGTACTTC.

The chain uses TRBV13 and TRBJ2-7, with 8 bases aligning to TRBD2. CDR1 and CDR2 from the germline V gene are PRHDT and FYEKMQ (reference sequence). CDR3 length: 15 amino acids. The V segment lost 8 bases and the J segment 0 bases; nucleotides outside the gene matches: 9. The CDR3 here is CASRRELADSYEQYF. For the CDR3, the DNA is TGTGCCAGCCGGAGAGAACTAGCGGACTCCTACGAGCAGTACTTC.

This rearrangement joins TRBV7-8 to TRBJ2-3, with D hard to call. V lost 5 bases and J 0 bases, leaving 15 bases between the germline ends. CDR1 SGHVS and CDR2 FQNEAQ come from the germline V gene. The CDR3 spans 16 residues. CDR3 protein: CASSVRRRPSTDTQYF. The CDR3, as DNA: TGTGCCAGCAGCGTGCGACGGAGACCTAGCACAGATACGCAGTATTTT.